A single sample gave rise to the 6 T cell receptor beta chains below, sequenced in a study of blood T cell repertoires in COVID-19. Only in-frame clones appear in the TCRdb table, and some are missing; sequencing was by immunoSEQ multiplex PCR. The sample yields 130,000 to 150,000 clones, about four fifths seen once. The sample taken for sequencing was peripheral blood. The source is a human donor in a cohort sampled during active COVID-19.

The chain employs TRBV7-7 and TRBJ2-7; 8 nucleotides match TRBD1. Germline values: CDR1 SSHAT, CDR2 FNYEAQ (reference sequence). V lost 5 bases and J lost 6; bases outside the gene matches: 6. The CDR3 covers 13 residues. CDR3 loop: CASSKDRGSEQYF. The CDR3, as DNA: TGTGCCAGCAGCAAAGACAGGGGATCCGAGCAGTACTTC. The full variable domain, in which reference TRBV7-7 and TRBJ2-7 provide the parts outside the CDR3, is GAGVSQSPRYKVTKRGQDVTLRCDPISSHATLYWYQQALGQGPEFLTYFNYEAQPDKSGLPSDRFSAERPEGSISTLTIQRTEQRDSAMYRCASSKDRGSEQYFGPGTRLTVT.

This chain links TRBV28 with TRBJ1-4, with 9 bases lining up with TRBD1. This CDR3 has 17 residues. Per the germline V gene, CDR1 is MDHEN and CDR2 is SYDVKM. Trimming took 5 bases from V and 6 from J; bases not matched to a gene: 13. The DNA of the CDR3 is TGTGCCAGCAGTCCACCGGGACAGGGCGGAGCGTATGAAAAACTGTTTTTT. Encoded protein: CASSPPGQGGAYEKLFF.

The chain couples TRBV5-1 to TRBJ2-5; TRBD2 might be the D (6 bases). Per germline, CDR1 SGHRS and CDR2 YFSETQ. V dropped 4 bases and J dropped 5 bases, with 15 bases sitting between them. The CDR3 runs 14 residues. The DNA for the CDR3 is TGCGCCAGCAGCCCCTCCCATCGGGGGGAGACCCAGTACTTC. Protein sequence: CASSPSHRGETQYF. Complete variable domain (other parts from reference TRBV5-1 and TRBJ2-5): KAGVTQTPRYLIKTRGQQVTLSCSPISGHRSVSWYQQTPGQGLQFLFEYFSETQRNKGNFPGRFSGRQFSNSRSEMNVSTLELGDSALYLCASSPSHRGETQYFGPGTRLLVL.

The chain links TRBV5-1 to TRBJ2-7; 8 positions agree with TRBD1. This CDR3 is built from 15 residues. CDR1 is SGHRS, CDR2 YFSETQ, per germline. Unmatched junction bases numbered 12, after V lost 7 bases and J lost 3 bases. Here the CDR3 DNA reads TGCGCCAGCCCCTCCCCGGGACAGGAGATCTACGAGCAGTACTTC. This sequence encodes CASPSPGQEIYEQYF.

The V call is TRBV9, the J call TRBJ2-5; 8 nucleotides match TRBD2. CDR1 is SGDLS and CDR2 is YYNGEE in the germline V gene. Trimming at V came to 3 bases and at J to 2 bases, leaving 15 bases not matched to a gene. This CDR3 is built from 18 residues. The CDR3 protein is CASSAQPGGVGAQETQYF. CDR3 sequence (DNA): TGTGCCAGCAGCGCCCAACCCGGGGGGGTTGGGGCGCAAGAGACCCAGTACTTC.

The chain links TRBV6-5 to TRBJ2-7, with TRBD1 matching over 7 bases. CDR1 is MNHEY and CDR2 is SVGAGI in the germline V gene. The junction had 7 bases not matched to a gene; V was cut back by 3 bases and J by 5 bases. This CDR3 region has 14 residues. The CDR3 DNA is TGTGCCAGCAGTTATTTAAGGGGGCACGACGAGCAGTACTTC. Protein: CASSYLRGHDEQYF.